The 10 T cell receptor beta chains presented below share a single source sample, sequenced in a study of shared clonotypes between healthy human individuals. Clones were sequenced by immunoSEQ multiplex PCR, and TCRdb holds only the in-frame ones, with some missing. This table has about 2.4 million clones, approximately 92% appearing once. The specimen sequenced was naive CD4+ T cells sorted from blood. Subset: CD45RA+ positively selected. The receptors derive from a man aged 18 to 29 in good health.

This chain joins TRBV7-8 and TRBJ1-1; 11 bases are a match to TRBD1. Germline V gene data show CDR1 as SGHVS and CDR2 as FQNEAQ. CDR3 length: 16 residues. The ends lost 5 bases at V and 4 bases at J; junction bases unmatched: 9. This CDR3 is CASSLGTGGVSTEAFF. The CDR3 nucleotides are TGTGCCAGCAGCCTCGGGACAGGGGGTGTAAGCACTGAAGCTTTCTTT.

For the CDR3, the DNA is TGTGCCAGCTCACCACTGGGGGCCGACTATGGCTACACCTTC. This translates into CASSPLGADYGYTF. The chain carries TRBV18 and TRBJ1-2; D perhaps matches TRBD1 (6 bases). Germline values: CDR1 KGHSH, CDR2 LQKENI. V was cut by 1 base and J by 3 bases, with 9 bases left in between. The length of the CDR3 is 14 residues.

The chain carries TRBV5-6 and TRBJ2-3; a weak D match, TRBD1 (5 bases). Trimming took 4 bases from V and 2 from J, leaving 17 bases between them. The CDR3 has 16 residues. Germline V lookup: CDR1 SGHDT, CDR2 YYEEEE. The CDR3 protein is CASSPPARASTDTQYF. Written as DNA, the CDR3 is TGTGCCAGCAGCCCACCTGCCAGGGCGTCCACAGATACGCAGTATTTT.

The chain is built from TRBV28 and TRBJ2-1; no clear D gene. Germline CDR1 MDHEN, CDR2 SYDVKM. V lost 5 bases and J 7 bases, leaving 21 bases between the germline ends. This CDR3 has 16 amino acids. The chain's CDR3 is CASSVNLAVFRNEQFF. DNA of the CDR3: TGTGCCAGCAGTGTCAACCTTGCGGTTTTCAGGAATGAGCAGTTCTTC.

The rearrangement joins TRBV5-4 to TRBJ2-3; a weak D match, TRBD1 (5 bases). V lost 2 bases and J lost 0, with 13 bases in between. Looked up from germline, CDR1 is SGHNT and CDR2 is YYREEE (reference sequence). CDR3 size: 16 residues. This CDR3 reads CASSLDRQLSTDTQYF. The CDR3 DNA sequence: TGTGCCAGCAGCTTAGACAGACAGCTTAGCACAGATACGCAGTATTTT.

This clone was seen just once. The rearrangement links TRBV28 to TRBJ1-1; tentative D call: TRBD1 (5 bases). Germline V gene lookup returns CDR1 MDHEN and CDR2 SYDVKM. Trimming cost V 5 bases and J 5 bases, with 18 bases left between them. The CDR3 totals 15 residues. CDR3 in amino acids: CASSPTVLLMTEAFF. The DNA of the CDR3 is TGTGCCAGCAGTCCGACAGTTTTACTGATGACTGAAGCTTTCTTT.

This chain connects TRBV9 to TRBJ2-2; 7 bases are shared with TRBD1. From germline, CDR1 is SGDLS and CDR2 YYNGEE. J lost 5 bases, V lost 3 bases, and 7 bases had no gene match. This CDR3 is built from 15 residues. The CDR3 nucleotides read TGTGCCAGCAGCGCCCTCGGGACAGAGACCGGGGAGCTGTTTTTT. Translating gives CASSALGTETGELFF.

V and J are TRBV5-4 and TRBJ2-7; no reliable D call. Trimming took 3 bases from V and 5 from J, leaving 15 bases between them. This CDR3 is built from 14 residues. The germline V gene has CDR1 SGHNT and CDR2 YYREEE (reference sequence). In DNA, the CDR3 is TGTGCCAGCAGCTCACCCAAAGGATCGCACGAGCAGTACTTC. Translation: CASSSPKGSHEQYF.

The chain is built from TRBV5-1 and TRBJ2-3; 9 positions match TRBD2. V lost 4 bases, J lost 11 bases, and 11 bases stayed unmatched. This CDR3 has 14 residues. The germline gives CDR1 SGHRS, CDR2 YFSETQ. In nucleotides, the CDR3 is TGCGCCAGCAGCCAACTAGCGGGCGCCAATGAGCAGTATTTT. It translates to CASSQLAGANEQYF.

This clone has more than one count but fewer than ten. Other DNA sequences in this specimen translate into the identical CDR3. The chain couples TRBV20-1 to TRBJ2-5; no firm D call. Between the trimmed V and J ends, which lost 1 base and 5 bases, there was a span of 5 bases. The CDR3 consists of 11 residues. Looked up from germline, CDR1 is DFQATT and CDR2 is SNEGSKA (reference sequence). CDR3 sequence reads: CSARVAETQYF. CDR3 bases: TGCAGTGCTAGAGTGGCGGAGACCCAGTACTTC.